The rows below give T cell receptor beta chains drawn from one sample of a study of control samples from healthy donors and cancer patients. TCRdb's table, derived via immunoSEQ multiplex PCR, lists solely in-frame clones and lacks some. Seen here are under 130,000 clones, roughly 91% observed once, and the top ten hold about 20%. Material for sequencing was PBMCs. The receptors come from a man in his 60s with lung cancer. Both conserved end residues are part of each CDR3. Each record gives: J gene, V gene, D gene, clone size, CDR3 protein, CDR3 DNA. The D gene is left open where the match is weak. Clone sizes are given selectively: once, few, many, or a class where the clone is expanded.

>TRBJ2-7|TRBV6-5|-|-
CASSPPGTGTYEQYF
TGTGCCAGCAGTCCTCCTGGGACGGGGACCTACGAGCAGTACTTC
>TRBJ2-3|TRBV10-2|TRBD2|-
CASRLAGGGTDTQYF
TGCGCCAGCCGACTAGCGGGGGGGGGCACAGATACGCAGTATTTT
>TRBJ2-1|TRBV29-1|TRBD1|once
CSVGTGISYNEQFF
TGCAGCGTAGGGACAGGGATCTCCTACAATGAGCAGTTCTTC
>TRBJ2-3|TRBV24-1|-|-
CATSEDGTTDTQYF
TGTGCCACCAGTGAGGACGGTACGACGGATACGCAGTATTTT
>TRBJ1-6|TRBV6-1|TRBD1|-
CASRPTQGANSPLHF
TGTGCCAGCAGACCCACTCAGGGGGCGAATTCACCCCTCCACTTT
>TRBJ2-3|TRBV6-5|TRBD2|-
CASSSRLAGGTDTQYF
TGTGCCAGCAGTTCGCGACTAGCGGGGGGCACAGATACGCAGTATTTT
>TRBJ1-1|TRBV14|-|-
CASSQDLGKGREAFF
TGTGCCAGCAGCCAAGACCTGGGGAAGGGCAGAGAAGCTTTCTTT
>TRBJ2-5|TRBV18|-|-
CASSPSGRETQYF
TGTGCCAGCTCACCGTCAGGGAGGGAGACCCAGTACTTC
>TRBJ2-1|TRBV27|-|-
CASSLLAGPHEQFF
TGTGCCAGCAGTTTATTGGCGGGGCCCCATGAGCAGTTCTTC
>TRBJ1-2|TRBV15|-|few
CATSTGKSYGYTF
TGTGCCACCAGCACAGGGAAGTCCTATGGCTACACCTTC
>TRBJ1-6|TRBV6-5|-|-
CASTRQVNSPLHF
TGTGCCAGCACTCGGCAGGTTAATTCACCCCTCCACTTT
>TRBJ2-1|TRBV24-1|TRBD1|-
CATRQGDEQFF
TGTGCCACCAGACAGGGGGATGAGCAGTTCTTC
>TRBJ1-6|TRBV7-6|-|few
CASNAAGPNSPLHF
TGTGCCAGCAATGCGGCAGGGCCTAATTCACCCCTCCACTTT
>TRBJ2-3|TRBV5-6|TRBD2|once
CASSVGLAGASTDTQYF
TGTGCCAGCAGCGTCGGACTAGCGGGGGCTAGCACAGATACGCAGTATTTT
>TRBJ1-1|TRBV18|-|-
CASSPRNSMNTEAFF
TGTGCCAGCTCACCGAGGAACAGCATGAACACTGAAGCTTTCTTT
>TRBJ1-2|TRBV2|-|-
CASSWSYGYTF
TGTGCCAGCAGTTGGAGCTATGGCTACACCTTC
>TRBJ1-2|TRBV5-5|-|-
CASTSQGLDGYTF
TGTGCCAGCACCTCCCAGGGGCTCGATGGCTACACCTTC
>TRBJ2-1|TRBV11-2|TRBD1|-
CASSSGTGQNNEQFF
TGTGCCAGCAGCTCTGGGACAGGGCAGAACAATGAGCAGTTCTTC
>TRBJ2-2|TRBV5-1|-|-
CASSTSGPSGPELFF
TGCGCCAGCAGCACCTCTGGGCCTTCTGGACCCGAGCTGTTTTTT
>TRBJ1-1|TRBV7-2|TRBD1|-
CASSATGGNTEAFF
TGTGCCAGCAGCGCAACAGGGGGGAACACTGAAGCTTTCTTT
>TRBJ1-5|TRBV27|TRBD1|-
CASSLSTGFGQPQHF
TGTGCCAGCAGTTTATCGACAGGGTTTGGACAGCCCCAGCATTTT
>TRBJ2-5|TRBV24-1|TRBD1|-
CATSEGQGSSETQYF
TGTGCCACCAGTGAGGGACAGGGATCCTCAGAGACCCAGTACTTC
>TRBJ1-3|TRBV19|-|-
CASSRPTEGSSGNTIYF
TGTGCCAGTAGTAGGCCCACGGAAGGAAGCTCTGGAAACACCATATATTTT
>TRBJ2-3|TRBV20-1|-|-
CSASLRSRTDTQYF
TGCAGTGCTAGTCTTAGGAGCCGCACAGATACGCAGTATTTT
>TRBJ1-3|TRBV5-1|TRBD1|-
CASSRGGQLSGNTIYF
TGCGCCAGCAGCCGGGGGGGACAGCTCTCTGGAAACACCATATATTTT
>TRBJ1-1|TRBV30|TRBD1|-
CAWRTGPNTEAFF
TGTGCCTGGAGGACAGGGCCGAACACTGAAGCTTTCTTT
>TRBJ1-5|TRBV27|TRBD1|-
CASSPGQGSSPINQPQHF
TGTGCCAGCAGTCCGGGACAGGGGTCATCTCCAATCAATCAGCCCCAGCATTTT
>TRBJ1-6|TRBV7-9|-|-
CASSLMGQDNSPLHF
TGTGCCAGCAGCTTAATGGGTCAGGATAATTCACCCCTCCACTTT
>TRBJ1-2|TRBV18|TRBD1|-
CASSSRTGAYGYTF
TGTGCCAGCTCATCCAGGACAGGGGCATATGGCTACACCTTC
>TRBJ2-3|TRBV4-2|TRBD1|-
CASKPTRMGQDTDTQYF
TGTGCCAGCAAGCCGACTCGTATGGGACAGGACACAGATACGCAGTATTTT
>TRBJ1-4|TRBV5-1|-|-
CASSLGSTNEKLFF
TGCGCCAGCAGCTTGGGGTCAACTAATGAAAAACTGTTTTTT
>TRBJ2-2|TRBV18|-|once
CASSTSTGKAGELFF
TGTGCCAGCTCGACCAGCACAGGGAAAGCCGGGGAGCTGTTTTTT
>TRBJ2-6|TRBV7-3|-|-
CASSFTGTGANVLTF
TGTGCCAGCAGCTTTACAGGGACTGGGGCCAACGTCCTGACTTTC
>TRBJ1-1|TRBV7-9|-|once
CASSKGPENTEAFF
TGTGCCAGCAGCAAGGGACCCGAGAACACTGAAGCTTTCTTT